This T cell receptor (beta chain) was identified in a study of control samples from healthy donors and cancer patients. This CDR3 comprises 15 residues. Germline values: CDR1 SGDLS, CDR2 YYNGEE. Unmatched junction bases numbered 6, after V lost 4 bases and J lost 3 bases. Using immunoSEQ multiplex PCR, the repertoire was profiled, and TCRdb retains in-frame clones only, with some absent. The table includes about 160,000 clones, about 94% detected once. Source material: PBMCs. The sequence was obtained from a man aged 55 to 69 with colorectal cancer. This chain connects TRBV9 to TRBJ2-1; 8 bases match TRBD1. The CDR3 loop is CASSLTGQVYNEQFF. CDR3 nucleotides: TGTGCCAGCAGCCTCACGGGACAGGTCTACAATGAGCAGTTCTTC.